These 8 T cell receptor beta chains originate from one sample sequenced in a study of blood T cell repertoires in COVID-19. Libraries were prepared by immunoSEQ multiplex PCR; TCRdb keeps only in-frame clonotypes and omits some of them. The repertoire holds about 140,000 clones, with around 86% as singletons. The sample was peripheral blood. The receptors come from a man in his forties or fifties who had recovered from COVID-19.

This clone has more than one count but fewer than ten. This chain links TRBV5-1 with TRBJ1-2; TRBD1 matches at 10 bases. The CDR3 length is 16 residues. Germline V gene data show CDR1 as SGHRS and CDR2 as YFSETQ. V shed 6 bases and J 2 bases; nucleotides not matched to a gene: 10. CDR3 sequence reads: CASNPIVGQGNYGYTF. The CDR3 bases are TGCGCCAGCAACCCTATCGTGGGACAGGGGAACTATGGCTACACCTTC. Complete variable domain (other parts from reference TRBV5-1 and TRBJ1-2): KAGVTQTPRYLIKTRGQQVTLSCSPISGHRSVSWYQQTPGQGLQFLFEYFSETQRNKGNFPGRFSGRQFSNSRSEMNVSTLELGDSALYLCASNPIVGQGNYGYTFGSGTRLTVV.

The J gene is TRBJ1-2, the V gene TRBV7-2; 7 positions match TRBD1. Germline trimming cut 1 base from V and 4 bases from J; bases unmatched to any gene: 6. In germline, CDR1 is SGHTA, CDR2 FQGNSA. CDR3 length equals 15 residues. CDR3 coding DNA: TGTGCCAGCAGCTTAGGGAGGGGGCCCGTCTATGGCTACACCTTC. Translation: CASSLGRGPVYGYTF. Supplemented by reference TRBV7-2 and TRBJ1-2, the full variable domain reads GAGVSQSPSNKVTEKGKDVELRCDPISGHTALYWYRQSLGQGLEFLIYFQGNSAPDKSGLPSDRFSAERTGGSVSTLTIQRTQQEDSAVYLCASSLGRGPVYGYTFGSGTRLTVV.

The chain joins TRBV9 to TRBJ1-6, with 8 bases that match TRBD1. The V gene's germline CDR1 is SGDLS and CDR2 YYNGEE. There are 15 residues in the CDR3. With 3 bases clipped from V and 3 bases from J, the junction kept 2 bases outside the gene matches. The CDR3 is CASSDGQGYNSPLHF. The CDR3 bases are TGTGCCAGCAGCGACGGACAGGGCTATAATTCACCCCTCCACTTT. The entire variable domain, with the rest obtained from reference TRBV9 and TRBJ1-6, is as follows: DSGVTQTPKHLITATGQRVTLRCSPRSGDLSVYWYQQSLDQGLQFLIQYYNGEERAKGNILERFSAQQFPDLHSELNLSSLELGDSALYFCASSDGQGYNSPLHFGNGTRLTVT.

The rearrangement joins TRBV7-2 to TRBJ2-3; D might be TRBD2 (6 bases). V lost 8 bases to trimming and J lost 6 bases, with 15 bases between them. There are 13 residues in the CDR3. The V gene's germline CDR1 is SGHTA and CDR2 FQGNSA. The CDR3 loop reads CASSSSGVDTQYF. The CDR3 DNA is TGTGCCAGCTCTTCCTCGGGGGTGGATACGCAGTATTTT. The entire variable domain, with the rest obtained from reference TRBV7-2 and TRBJ2-3, is as follows: GAGVSQSPSNKVTEKGKDVELRCDPISGHTALYWYRQSLGQGLEFLIYFQGNSAPDKSGLPSDRFSAERTGGSVSTLTIQRTQQEDSAVYLCASSSSGVDTQYFGPGTRLTVL.

CDR3 amino acids: CASSPGEGGQDSPLHF. The CDR3 region has the DNA TGTGCCAGCTCACCAGGGGAGGGAGGGCAAGATTCACCCCTCCACTTT. The V and J genes are TRBV18 and TRBJ1-6; D call uncertain. The CDR3 sequence is 16 residues long. Trimming removed 2 bases from V and 8 bases from J, with 16 bases in between. Per germline, CDR1 KGHSH and CDR2 LQKENI.

This chain uses TRBV7-3 with TRBJ2-1; the match to TRBD2 covers 11 bases. Germline loops: CDR1 SGHTA, CDR2 FQGTGA. There are 19 residues in the CDR3. J was trimmed by 0 bases and V by 1 base; bases with no gene match: 8. The CDR3 here is CASSLSPASGGLSYNEQFF. CDR3 in DNA: TGTGCCAGCAGCTTAAGTCCGGCTAGCGGGGGGCTCTCCTACAATGAGCAGTTCTTC.

The J gene is TRBJ2-7, the V gene TRBV30; possibly TRBD2 for D (5 bases). Trimming removed 0 bases from V and 7 bases from J, with 7 bases in between. This CDR3 comprises 11 residues. Germline lookup yields CDR1 GTSNPN and CDR2 SVGIG (reference sequence). The CDR3 DNA follows: TGTGCCTGGAGTGTAGGAGGAGAGCAGTACTTC. Translating gives CAWSVGGEQYF. The complete variable domain, with remaining parts taken from reference TRBV30 and TRBJ2-7, reads SQTIHQWPATLVQPVGSPLSLECTVEGTSNPNLYWYRQAAGRGLQLLFYSVGIGQISSEVPQNLSASRPQDRQFILSSKKLLLSDSGFYLCAWSVGGEQYFGPGTRLTVT.

For the CDR3, the DNA is TGTGCCAGCAGTTTACGGACAGGGGATAGCAATCAGCCCCAGCATTTT. Amino acid sequence: CASSLRTGDSNQPQHF. The chain employs TRBV27 and TRBJ1-5, with 9 bases matching TRBD1. This CDR3 is built from 16 residues. Germline V gene sequence: CDR1 MNHEY, CDR2 SMNVEV (reference sequence). Unmatched junction bases numbered 2, after V lost 2 bases and J lost 0 bases.